What follows are 29 T cell receptor beta chains derived from one specimen sequenced in a study of T cell responses to AZD1222 COVID-19 vaccine. TCRdb's copy holds only in-frame clones and misses some; the assay was immunoSEQ multiplex PCR. The sample records 17,000 or so clones, 85% to 90% being singletons. The sequences come from peripheral blood, collected 28 days after the second AZD1222 dose. Every receptor here comes from an adult who received the AZD1222 COVID-19 vaccine.

CDR3 residues: CASSDWTGVGDDGYTF. The CDR3 DNA is TGTGCCAGCAGTGATTGGACAGGGGTAGGGGATGATGGCTACACCTTC. The chain has TRBV25-1 and TRBJ1-2; TRBD1 matches at 9 bases. The CDR3 spans 16 residues. J was trimmed by 6 bases and V by 3 bases; bases with no gene match: 11. Germline values: CDR1 MGHDK, CDR2 SYGVNS.

The rearrangement joins TRBV11-2 to TRBJ1-3; no reliable D call. This CDR3 comprises 15 residues. V shed 5 bases and J shed 0 bases, with 11 bases lying between them. Looked up from germline, CDR1 is SGHAT and CDR2 is FQNNGV. The CDR3 DNA follows: TGTGCCAGCAGCCCTGCCAAAGGCTCTGGAAACACCATATATTTT. Translation gives CASSPAKGSGNTIYF.

The V call is TRBV6-5, the J call TRBJ2-1; D is possibly TRBD2 (6 bases). The CDR3 spans 14 residues. Trimming cost V 8 bases and J 5 bases, with 16 bases left between them. Germline V gives CDR1 MNHEY, CDR2 SVGAGI. Here the CDR3 reads CASGRTMGHNEQFF. CDR3 sequence (DNA): TGTGCCAGCGGGAGGACTATGGGCCACAATGAGCAGTTCTTC.

V gene TRBV9 combines with J gene TRBJ2-1, with D tentatively TRBD2 (6 bases). This CDR3 is built from 15 residues. Germline assignment: CDR1 SGDLS and CDR2 YYNGEE. The germline V and J ends were trimmed by 0 bases and 6 bases, with 13 bases remaining between them. The CDR3 coding sequence is TGTGCCAGCAGCGTAGCTCCGGGACTGACCAATGAGCAGTTCTTC. Translation gives CASSVAPGLTNEQFF.

The chain employs TRBV29-1 and TRBJ1-1; TRBD1 is a possible D gene (5 bases). There are 12 residues in the CDR3. Germline V gene data show CDR1 as SQVTM and CDR2 as ANQGSEA. V lost 7 bases to trimming and J lost 4 bases, with 13 bases between them. CDR3: CSAQGPPTEAFF. DNA for the CDR3: TGCAGCGCCCAGGGACCGCCCACTGAAGCTTTCTTT.

The sample holds a few counts of this clone. The chain carries TRBV6-5 and TRBJ2-4, with 7 positions matching TRBD1. Per the germline V gene, CDR1 is MNHEY and CDR2 is SVGAGI. The CDR3 spans 15 residues. J gave up 3 bases and V 6 bases, and 8 bases lay outside the gene matches. CDR3 in amino acids: CASRTGSGDKNIQYF. The CDR3 nucleotides read TGTGCCAGCAGGACAGGGTCAGGGGACAAAAACATTCAGTACTTC.

This chain joins TRBV11-2 and TRBJ2-3; 9 nucleotides align to TRBD1. The CDR3 spans 15 residues. V was clipped by 5 bases and J by 6 bases; unmatched bases: 9. The germline V gene has CDR1 SGHAT and CDR2 FQNNGV. The CDR3, as DNA: TGTGCCAGCAGCCATTACAGGGGGCGCGGTGATACGCAGTATTTT. The encoded protein is CASSHYRGRGDTQYF.

This rearrangement joins TRBV7-2 to TRBJ1-2; no reliable D call. Trimming removed 1 base from V and 5 bases from J, with 17 bases in between. The CDR3 has 16 residues. Germline V gene data show CDR1 as SGHTA and CDR2 as FQGNSA. CDR3: CASSLGRSDLGYGYTF. CDR3 bases: TGTGCCAGCAGCTTAGGCCGTAGTGACCTAGGATATGGCTACACCTTC.

This clone has just a few counts. The junction departs from the called germline gene at one end, perhaps through a read error. The chain carries TRBV4-1 and TRBJ2-2; D is possibly TRBD1 (6 bases). This CDR3 has 17 amino acids. Germline V gene lookup returns CDR1 MGHRA and CDR2 YSYEKL. CDR3 coding DNA: TGCGCCAGCAGACAAGGGGGAGTAGTCATACCGGCCGGGGAGCTGTTTTTT. Translating gives CASRQGGVVIPAGELFF.

The J gene is TRBJ2-7, the V gene TRBV27; 7 nucleotides agree with TRBD2. The CDR3 runs to 13 residues. The germline V gene has CDR1 MNHEY and CDR2 SMNVEV (reference sequence). The V gene end was trimmed by 5 bases and the J gene end by 3 bases; junction bases not matched to a gene: 4. CDR3 DNA sequence: TGTGCCAGCAGTCCGGGGAGGGGCTACGAGCAGTACTTC. It codes for CASSPGRGYEQYF.

This sequence joins TRBV5-1 and TRBJ2-7, with 9 nucleotides matching TRBD1. J was trimmed by 5 bases and V by 4 bases; bases with no gene match: 13. This CDR3 has 16 amino acids. Germline lookup yields CDR1 SGHRS and CDR2 YFSETQ. The CDR3 sequence is CASSRRTGQGANEQYF. The CDR3 coding sequence is TGCGCCAGCAGCCGAAGAACGGGACAGGGCGCTAACGAGCAGTACTTC. Full variable domain (rest looked up from reference TRBV5-1 and TRBJ2-7): KAGVTQTPRYLIKTRGQQVTLSCSPISGHRSVSWYQQTPGQGLQFLFEYFSETQRNKGNFPGRFSGRQFSNSRSEMNVSTLELGDSALYLCASSRRTGQGANEQYFGPGTRLTVT.

This rearrangement joins TRBV28 to TRBJ2-7; a possible D gene is TRBD1 (6 bases). In germline, CDR1 is MDHEN, CDR2 SYDVKM. The CDR3 totals 14 residues. The germline V and J ends were trimmed by 5 bases and 3 bases, with 14 bases remaining between them. CDR3 in amino acids: CASSQPRTVYEQYF. The CDR3 DNA reads TGTGCCAGCAGTCAGCCCCGGACAGTCTACGAGCAGTACTTC.

The chain is built from TRBV3-1 (or the pseudogene TRBV3-2) and TRBJ2-4; D could derive from TRBD1 or TRBD2 (5 bases each). Between the trimmed V and J ends, which lost 4 bases and 10 bases, there was a span of 17 bases. The CDR3 extends over 14 amino acids. Germline values: CDR1 LGHDT, CDR2 YNNKEL (reference sequence). CDR3 coding DNA: TGTGCCAGCAGCCTTATACAGGAGGCCGGGATTCAGTACTTC. Translated, it gives CASSLIQEAGIQYF.

The gene calls are TRBV6-1 and TRBJ1-2; D is unclear. Trimming shortened V by 3 bases and J by 6 bases, and 5 bases separated the two germline ends. Germline values: CDR1 MNHNS, CDR2 SASEGT. This CDR3 is 11 amino acids long. The CDR3 sequence is CASSDRDGYTF. Here the CDR3 DNA reads TGTGCCAGCAGTGACAGAGATGGCTACACCTTC.

J is TRBJ1-4 and V is TRBV28, with D uncertain. Germline V gives CDR1 MDHEN, CDR2 SYDVKM. V lost 2 bases to trimming and J lost 10 bases, with 8 bases between them. The CDR3 runs 12 residues. The chain's CDR3 is CASSLVEGKLFF. The CDR3 nucleotides are TGTGCCAGCAGTTTAGTAGAAGGAAAACTGTTTTTT.

The chain recombines TRBV6-5 with TRBJ1-2, with D unclear. This CDR3 has 11 residues. CDR1 and CDR2 from the germline V gene are MNHEY and SVGAGI. The V end lost 5 bases, the J end lost 8 bases, and 9 bases lay between the germline ends. This chain's CDR3 is CASSLLWGYTF. DNA of the CDR3: TGTGCCAGCAGTCTTTTATGGGGCTACACCTTC.

V is TRBV7-8 and J is TRBJ2-2, with D unresolved. Germline V gene sequence: CDR1 SGHVS, CDR2 FQNEAQ. V was pared by 5 bases and J by 1 base, with 8 bases between. The CDR3 spans 14 residues. CDR3 protein: CASSLGWNTGELFF. CDR3 DNA: TGTGCCAGCAGCCTGGGGTGGAACACCGGGGAGCTGTTTTTT.

This clone was seen just once. The V call is TRBV19, the J call TRBJ1-6, with 7 bases aligning to TRBD1. The CDR3 sequence is 15 residues long. Unmatched junction bases numbered 4, after V lost 5 bases and J lost 3 bases. CDR1 LNHDA and CDR2 SQIVND come from the germline V gene (reference sequence). The CDR3 loop is CASSSTGNYNSPLHF. The CDR3 DNA reads as TGTGCCAGTAGTTCGACAGGGAACTATAATTCACCCCTCCACTTT.

The CDR3 spells CAWSSSWAYEQYF. In DNA form, the CDR3 reads TGTGCCTGGAGTAGCAGTTGGGCCTACGAGCAGTACTTC. This chain uses TRBV30 with TRBJ2-7; no clear D. This CDR3 contains 13 residues. Trimming left V 2 bases short and J 2 bases short, with 10 bases between. Germline V CDR1 and CDR2: GTSNPN, SVGIG (reference sequence). Based on the CDR3 plus reference TRBV30 and TRBJ2-7, the full variable domain is SQTIHQWPATLVQPVGSPLSLECTVEGTSNPNLYWYRQAAGRGLQLLFYSVGIGQISSEVPQNLSASRPQDRQFILSSKKLLLSDSGFYLCAWSSSWAYEQYFGPGTRLTVT.

The V call is TRBV7-2, the J call TRBJ2-1; 8 bases map to TRBD1. This CDR3 has 16 residues. Losses at the gene ends were 3 bases for V and 3 bases for J; bases not matched to a gene: 7. Germline CDR1 is SGHTA and CDR2 is FQGNSA. CDR3 DNA: TGTGCCAGCAGCTTCCCGGACAGGGCCGGCTACAATGAGCAGTTCTTC. Its protein is CASSFPDRAGYNEQFF. Looking up the rest from reference TRBV7-2 and TRBJ2-1 gives the full variable domain: GAGVSQSPSNKVTEKGKDVELRCDPISGHTALYWYRQSLGQGLEFLIYFQGNSAPDKSGLPSDRFSAERTGGSVSTLTIQRTQQEDSAVYLCASSFPDRAGYNEQFFGPGTRLTVL.

The chain recombines TRBV4-1 with TRBJ2-3; 16 nucleotides match TRBD2. Unmatched junction bases numbered 6, after V lost 4 bases and J lost 5 bases. This CDR3 has 17 residues. Per germline, CDR1 MGHRA and CDR2 YSYEKL. The CDR3 DNA sequence: TGCGCCAGCAGCCCTCAGGGACTAGCGGGGGGGCAAGATACGCAGTATTTT. Translating gives CASSPQGLAGGQDTQYF.

This chain connects TRBV6-5 to TRBJ2-7; tentative D call: TRBD2 (6 bases). The CDR3 length is 15 residues. The germline V gene has CDR1 MNHEY and CDR2 SVGAGI. Trimming removed 6 bases from V and 0 bases from J, with 15 bases in between. The CDR3 DNA sequence: TGTGCCAGCAGGCTAGCGACTTACTCCTCCTACGAGCAGTACTTC. Translating gives CASRLATYSSYEQYF.

V is TRBV20-1 and J is TRBJ2-1; the D gene is possibly TRBD2 (6 bases). The CDR3 consists of 14 residues. Germline values: CDR1 DFQATT, CDR2 SNEGSKA (reference sequence). Trimming shortened V by 3 bases and J by 7 bases, and 16 bases separated the two germline ends. CDR3 nucleotides: TGCAGTGCTAGTCTTCGGGAGCCCCCTAATGAGCAGTTCTTC. Protein: CSASLREPPNEQFF.

The genes are TRBV19 and TRBJ1-5, with D uncertain. V lost 5 bases and J 11 bases, leaving 19 bases between the germline ends. This CDR3 has 14 residues. CDR1 is LNHDA and CDR2 is SQIVND in the germline V gene (reference sequence). The CDR3 loop is CASSRGTQTLSQHF. The CDR3, as DNA: TGTGCCAGTAGTCGAGGTACACAAACCCTTTCCCAGCATTTT.

The chain employs TRBV6-5 and TRBJ2-3, with 9 bases lining up with TRBD2. The V gene's germline CDR1 is MNHEY and CDR2 SVGAGI. V dropped 8 bases and J dropped 4; count of bases not matched to a gene: 10. This CDR3 contains 15 residues. The CDR3 region is CASGGLAGRADTQYF. Written as DNA, the CDR3 is TGTGCCAGCGGGGGGCTAGCGGGGCGGGCAGATACGCAGTATTTT.

The V and J genes are TRBV10-2 and TRBJ2-1, with D perhaps matching TRBD2 (6 bases). V was clipped by 10 bases and J by 0 bases, with 10 bases between them. CDR1 and CDR2 from the germline V gene are WSHSY and SAAADI. The CDR3 spans 13 residues. DNA of the CDR3: TGCGCCACCGGAGGGACCTCCTACAATGAGCAGTTCTTC. It codes for CATGGTSYNEQFF.

J is TRBJ2-5 and V is TRBV2, with D uncertain. Trimming removed 4 bases at V and 1 base at J, with 7 bases between. The germline gives CDR1 SNHLY, CDR2 FYNNEI. The CDR3 totals 13 residues. The CDR3 nucleotides are TGTGCCAGCAGTGGTAACAGCCAAGAGACCCAGTACTTC. Amino acids: CASSGNSQETQYF.

The chain couples TRBV7-2 to TRBJ2-1; D remains ambiguous. The V end lost 6 bases, the J end lost 0 bases, and 12 bases lay between the germline ends. In germline, CDR1 is SGHTA, CDR2 FQGNSA. This CDR3 has 15 residues. CDR3 sequence: CASRLPGSSYNEQFF. In nucleotides, the CDR3 is TGTGCCAGCAGGCTTCCCGGTAGCTCCTACAATGAGCAGTTCTTC.

The chain links TRBV25-1 to TRBJ2-1, with 7 positions matching TRBD2. Germline CDR1 and CDR2: MGHDK and SYGVNS. The CDR3 length is 16 residues. The V and J ends lost 6 bases and 2 bases, in that order; junction bases with no gene match: 10. The CDR3 region has the DNA TGTGCCAGCAGCCCCGGCCCAGCGGGGCCCTACAATGAGCAGTTCTTC. It codes for CASSPGPAGPYNEQFF.